This TCR beta chain was observed in a study of cytomegalovirus exposure and HLA in healthy donors. This CDR3 contains 14 residues. Germline assignment: CDR1 SGHRS and CDR2 YFSETQ. V lost 0 bases, J lost 3 bases, and 7 bases lay in between. PCR primers comprised 60 Vbeta and 13 Jbeta primers. Sequencing was performed with immunoSEQ multiplex PCR; in TCRdb, only in-frame clones are kept and a portion is missing. This sample has 150,000 to 200,000 clones, with around 78% found just once. Donors consisted of healthy bone marrow donors. Sample: PBMCs. The rearrangement links TRBV5-1 to TRBJ2-1, with D possibly being TRBD1 (6 bases). The clonotype comes from a woman aged 40 to 55 in good health and CMV-seronegative. CDR3 nucleotide sequence: TGCGCCAGCAGCTTGGCACAGGGCTACAATGAGCAGTTCTTC. This gives the protein CASSLAQGYNEQFF.